This T cell receptor beta chain emerged from a study of T cell repertoires in cytomegalovirus infection (dated by TCRdb to the late 2010s). Concerning the study at large: Donor HLA type was relevant to the analysis, as public TCR beta signatures indicated carriage of CMV infection together with the matching HLA type.

From cysteine to phenylalanine, the CDR3 is 13 amino acids long. The entry retains the CDR3 DNA only, 39 bases that are in frame from base 1. Cut back by 0 bases and 8 bases, the V and J ends lie 8 bases apart. CDR1 SGHTA and CDR2 FQGNSA are derived from the germline V gene. The research as a whole found: The ex vivo response was dominated by HLA-C-restricted CMV-specific TCR beta clonotypes, which also provided the single most frequent clonotype in two of eight donors. Cumulative frequency of public TCR beta family members discriminated carriers of CMV infection plus the relevant HLA type in this cohort and an independent 352-donor cohort.

In its sample, this clonotype was seen many times. Its specific antigen is unknown. Per-base qualities were not stored, and no clone one base away is much larger. The sequencing machine was an Illumina HiSeq 1500. Clones were called with MiXCR by TCRdb after fastp trimmed the public reads at Q25, and only in-frame beta chains were retained. Rows are unified per CDR3 protein, each entry keeping the most common DNA and genes. Within this sample are about 180,000 distinct CDR3 sequences, with 17% of them counted one time only. The ten largest clones take up less than 25% of the sample. This TCR was sampled from a human donor in good health (CMV status not recorded). Some clones in this sample may be carry-over from other donors' samples. Sequenced: CD8+ T cells from PBMCs. This sequence uses TRBV7-2 and TRBJ2-1; the D gene cannot be resolved reliably. CDR3 protein: CASSLALIHEQFF. The nucleotide sequence is given as TGTGCCAGCAGCTTAGCGCTCATCCATGAGCAGTTCTTC. The variable domain in full, with residues beyond the CDR3 obtained from the reference TRBV7-2 and TRBJ2-1 genes, is GAGVSQSPSNKVTEKGKDVELRCDPISGHTALYWYRQSLGQGLEFLIYFQGNSAPDKSGLPSDRFSAERTGGSVSTLTIQRTQQEDSAVYLCASSLALIHEQFFGPGTRLTVL.